Sequencing of this T cell receptor beta chain was carried out in a study of CD8 T cells in ankylosing spondylitis. TCRdb used MiXCR to reprocess the 5' RACE reads, holding one entry per CDR3 protein. The table records 230,000 or so distinct CDR3 sequences, around 25% of them present only once. This clonotype was counted ten times or more. Its antigen is still unknown. The V segment lost 3 bases and the J segment 3 bases; nucleotides outside the gene matches: 2. This CDR3 region has 14 residues. Study observations and caveats: The authors reported significant enrichment of disease-linked clones in matched ankylosing spondylitis synovial fluid.

Sequenced: blood, either unsorted or a sorted T cell fraction (not recorded which). The V call is TRBV12-3 or TRBV12-4, the J call TRBJ2-3; 8 bases are a match to TRBD1. This TCR came from a male donor with ankylosing spondylitis or in good health (not recorded which). The CDR3 DNA follows: TGTGCCAGCAGTTTGGGGACAGGAACAGATACGCAGTATTTT. Amino acids: CASSLGTGTDTQYF.